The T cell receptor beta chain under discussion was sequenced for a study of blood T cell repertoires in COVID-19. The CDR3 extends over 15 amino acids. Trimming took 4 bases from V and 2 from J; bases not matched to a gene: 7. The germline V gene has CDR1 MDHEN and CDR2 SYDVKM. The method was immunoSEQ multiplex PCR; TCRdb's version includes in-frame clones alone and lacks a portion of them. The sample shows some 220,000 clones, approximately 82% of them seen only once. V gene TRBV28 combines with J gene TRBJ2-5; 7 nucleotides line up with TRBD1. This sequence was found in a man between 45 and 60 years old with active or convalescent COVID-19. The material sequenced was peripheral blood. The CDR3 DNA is TGTGCCAGCAGTTCCTGGACAGGAGGACAAGAGACCCAGTACTTC. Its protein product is CASSSWTGGQETQYF.